Presented here are 15 T cell receptor beta chains from one specimen sequenced in a study of blood T cell repertoires in COVID-19. The data were produced by immunoSEQ multiplex PCR, yet TCRdb's version contains in-frame clones alone and is incomplete. There are approximately 170,000 clones in the sample; more than 65% occur only once, and approximately 2.4% lies in the top ten. Input material: peripheral blood. These receptors were collected from a human donor with acute or convalescent COVID-19. The donor label of this sample is uncertain.

V is TRBV28 and J is TRBJ1-2; possibly TRBD1 for D (6 bases). Germline values: CDR1 MDHEN, CDR2 SYDVKM. This CDR3 is built from 14 residues. The V end was cut by 1 base, the J end by 4 bases, with 10 bases between. CDR3 sequence: CASSLSIGGYGYTF. Here the CDR3 DNA reads TGTGCCAGCAGTTTATCGATAGGGGGCTATGGCTACACCTTC.

The V call is TRBV6-5, the J call TRBJ1-5; TRBD1 agrees at 7 bases. This CDR3 spans 14 amino acids. V shed 2 bases, J shed 6 bases, and the junction held 4 bases outside the gene matches. Germline V CDR1 and CDR2: MNHEY, SVGAGI. The CDR3 loop is CASSYRQGGQPQHF. The DNA for the CDR3 is TGTGCCAGCAGTTACCGACAGGGTGGTCAGCCCCAGCATTTT.

This clone has more than one count but fewer than ten. The chain couples TRBV6-5 to TRBJ1-6; D is uncertain. V lost 5 bases, J lost 0 bases, and 8 bases lay in between. CDR3 length: 15 residues. Germline V gene sequence: CDR1 MNHEY, CDR2 SVGAGI. The CDR3 region has the DNA TGTGCCAGCAGTCGGGAGAGCTCCTATAATTCACCCCTCCACTTT. Translation gives CASSRESSYNSPLHF.

The chain recombines TRBV19 with TRBJ1-1, with 8 bases lining up with TRBD1. The CDR3 totals 13 residues. Germline assignment: CDR1 LNHDA and CDR2 SQIVND (reference sequence). Germline trimming cut 10 bases from V and 1 base from J; bases unmatched to any gene: 5. The CDR3 DNA reads as TGTGCCACCTCGGGACAGGAGAACACTGAAGCTTTCTTT. It codes for CATSGQENTEAFF. The full variable domain, completed using reference TRBV19 and TRBJ1-1, is DGGITQSPKYLFRKEGQNVTLSCEQNLNHDAMYWYRQDPGQGLRLIYYSQIVNDFQKGDIAEGYSVSREKKESFPLTVTSAQKNPTAFYLCATSGQENTEAFFGQGTRLTVV.

Details on this clone: The same CDR3 is also encoded by other DNA sequences in this sample. This chain connects TRBV6-5 to TRBJ1-2, with no clear D. The CDR3 spans 12 residues. Germline V gene sequence: CDR1 MNHEY, CDR2 SVGAGI. V was clipped by 8 bases and J by 4 bases, with 11 bases between them. CDR3 nucleotides: TGTGCCAGCTCCGAGGGCAGCTATGGCTACACCTTC. It translates to CASSEGSYGYTF.

The V gene is TRBV6-2 or TRBV6-3, the J gene TRBJ2-2, with TRBD1 matching 7 bases. Germline values: CDR1 MNHEY, CDR2 SVGEGT. The CDR3 has 17 amino acids. With V trimmed by 0 bases and J by 0 bases, 4 bases remained unmatched. Here the CDR3 DNA reads TGTGCCAGCAGTTACTCCCTTGGGACAGCGAACACCGGGGAGCTGTTTTTT. It is translated as CASSYSLGTANTGELFF.

The gene calls are TRBV2 and TRBJ2-2; 7 nucleotides line up with TRBD2. The CDR3 is made up of 14 amino acids. Germline CDR1 reads SNHLY; CDR2 reads FYNNEI. Trimming at V came to 6 bases and at J to 5 bases, leaving 6 bases not matched to a gene. The CDR3 nucleotides are TGTGCCAGCAGGGGTGTGCGGGAGACCGGGGAGCTGTTTTTT. Residues: CASRGVRETGELFF.

This clone was picked up a small number of times. The chain has TRBV30 and TRBJ1-1; D not certain. Germline V gene sequence: CDR1 GTSNPN, CDR2 SVGIG (reference sequence). Trimming shortened V by 3 bases and J by 0 bases, and 11 bases separated the two germline ends. CDR3 length: 14 residues. This chain's CDR3 is CAWRRDKMNTEAFF. In DNA, the CDR3 is TGTGCCTGGAGGCGAGACAAAATGAACACTGAAGCTTTCTTT. Using reference TRBV30 and TRBJ1-1 for the parts outside the CDR3, the full variable domain is SQTIHQWPATLVQPVGSPLSLECTVEGTSNPNLYWYRQAAGRGLQLLFYSVGIGQISSEVPQNLSASRPQDRQFILSSKKLLLSDSGFYLCAWRRDKMNTEAFFGQGTRLTVV.

The gene calls are TRBV2 and TRBJ1-3; 7 bases are a match to TRBD1. The CDR3 contains 16 residues. The germline V gene has CDR1 SNHLY and CDR2 FYNNEI. The V and J ends lost 6 bases and 0 bases, in that order; junction bases with no gene match: 8. The CDR3 loop reads CASSREWTGSGNTIYF. The DNA for the CDR3 is TGTGCCAGCAGCCGAGAATGGACAGGCTCTGGAAACACCATATATTTT. The full variable domain, its missing parts supplied by reference TRBV2 and TRBJ1-3, is EPEVTQTPSHQVTQMGQEVILRCVPISNHLYFYWYRQILGQKVEFLVSFYNNEISEKSEIFDDQFSVERPDGSNFTLKIRSTKLEDSAMYFCASSREWTGSGNTIYFGEGSWLTVV.

The gene calls are TRBV5-1 and TRBJ2-3; D remains ambiguous. V lost 4 bases to trimming and J lost 2 bases, with 11 bases between them. CDR1 and CDR2 (germline): SGHRS, YFSETQ. This CDR3 has 14 amino acids. CDR3 coding DNA: TGCGCCAGCAGCGGAACTACCTCCACAGATACGCAGTATTTT. It codes for CASSGTTSTDTQYF.

The chain joins TRBV7-8 to TRBJ1-5; D is perhaps TRBD1 (6 bases). Trimming took 5 bases from V and 0 from J, leaving 29 bases between them. In germline, CDR1 is SGHVS, CDR2 FQNEAQ. The CDR3 is made up of 21 amino acids. CDR3 DNA: TGTGCCAGCAGCCGAGTATCATCGGGACAAGTCGGTGTTATTAGCAATCAGCCCCAGCATTTT. Protein: CASSRVSSGQVGVISNQPQHF.

The J gene is TRBJ2-1, the V gene TRBV9; 8 positions agree with TRBD1. Per germline, CDR1 SGDLS and CDR2 YYNGEE. J gave up 4 bases and V 2 bases, and 5 bases lay outside the gene matches. This CDR3 comprises 15 residues. The CDR3 loop reads CASSVGQGRYNEQFF. CDR3 sequence (DNA): TGTGCCAGCAGCGTCGGACAGGGAAGGTACAATGAGCAGTTCTTC.

The chain joins TRBV2 to TRBJ2-7, with 9 nucleotides matching TRBD1. This CDR3 has 15 residues. Germline-derived CDR1 and CDR2 are SNHLY and FYNNEI. V shed 6 bases, J shed 0 bases, and the junction held 6 bases outside the gene matches. The CDR3 DNA is TGTGCCAGCAGGGGGGACAGGGTTAGCTCCTACGAGCAGTACTTC. The encoded protein is CASRGDRVSSYEQYF.

The J gene is TRBJ2-7, the V gene TRBV29-1; 7 nucleotides match TRBD1. Looked up from germline, CDR1 is SQVTM and CDR2 is ANQGSEA. The V and J ends lost 6 bases and 5 bases, in that order; junction bases with no gene match: 10. This CDR3 is 13 amino acids long. CDR3: CSVLTGFGDEQYF. The CDR3 DNA is TGCAGCGTATTGACAGGGTTTGGGGACGAGCAGTACTTC.

The rearrangement uses TRBV7-2 and TRBJ1-5, with D unresolved. The CDR3 is made up of 16 amino acids. The V end was cut by 0 bases, the J end by 0 bases, with 9 bases between. The germline CDR1 and CDR2 sequences are SGHTA and FQGNSA. The CDR3 here is CASSLAGGYSNQPQHF. The CDR3, as DNA: TGTGCCAGCAGCTTAGCGGGAGGCTATAGCAATCAGCCCCAGCATTTT.